This T cell receptor (beta chain) was identified in a study of response to subunit inactivated influenza vaccine. The study's findings and limits: Authors suggested each seasonal flu vaccination may recruit only limited numbers of new T cells.

A remark on this clonotype: Its antigen is as yet unknown.

TCRdb re-called the RT-PCR reads through MiXCR, storing one row per CDR3 protein. This sample has around 790,000 distinct CDR3 sequences, with 21% found just once. This CDR3 comprises 20 residues. The V and J ends lost 6 bases and 4 bases, in that order; junction bases with no gene match: 16. The receptor was derived from a man between 45 and 60 years old who received an inactivated influenza vaccine. Sequenced material: PBMCs from blood, taken 4 to 6 days after vaccination. The V call is TRBV12-3 or TRBV12-4, the J call TRBJ2-1; TRBD2 agrees at 15 bases. CDR3 sequence reads: CASSSPGLAGGKGTYNEQFF. DNA of the CDR3: TGTGCCAGCAGCTCGCCCGGACTAGCGGGGGGGAAGGGAACTTACAATGAGCAGTTCTTC.